This T cell receptor beta chain was recorded in a study of CD8 T cells in Susac syndrome. A quantity of about 0.5 to 1 ug RNA underwent reverse transcription using random hexamers. The CDR3 of TCR beta was amplified by immunoSEQ multiplex PCR across 54 Vbeta and 13 Jbeta. Using its own MiXCR run on the immunoSEQ multiplex PCR reads, TCRdb lists one record per CDR3 protein. Of 53,000 or so distinct CDR3 sequences in the sample, over 85% were seen once. Germline CDR1 is LNHDA and CDR2 is SQIVND (reference sequence). Trimming removed 8 bases from V and 5 bases from J, with 7 bases in between. The CDR3 loop spans 11 amino acids. High-throughput TCR beta sequencing covered peripheral CD8+ and CD4+ T cells. This clonotype was observed once.

Sequencing was performed on CD8+ T cells from PBMCs. This receptor was obtained from a human donor in good health. This rearrangement joins TRBV19 to TRBJ2-1; unclear D gene. The chain's CDR3 is CASRRDNEQFF. The CDR3 region has the DNA TGTGCCAGTCGAAGAGACAATGAGCAGTTCTTC.